This entry features one T cell receptor beta chain sequence. This specimen belongs to a study of shared clonotypes between healthy human individuals. The wider study: Samples came from a couple of female and three male donors aged 18 to 49.

Assay used: immunoSEQ multiplex PCR; TCRdb lists only in-frame clones, some missing. The profile shows about 1 million clones, around 76% of them singletons. The CDR3 contains 14 residues. The germline V gene encodes CDR1 SNHLY and CDR2 FYNNEI. Losses at the gene ends were 4 bases for V and 8 bases for J; bases not matched to a gene: 7. The gene calls are TRBV2 and TRBJ1-4; 7 positions match TRBD1. The receptor was derived from a man younger than 35 in good health. The source material was memory CD4+ T cells sorted from blood. Subset in this sample: CD45RA-negative fraction. DNA for the CDR3: TGTGCCAGCAGTGGACAGGGACAAGGGGAAAAACTGTTTTTT. It yields the protein CASSGQGQGEKLFF.